Presented here are 15 T cell receptor beta chains from one specimen sequenced in a study of CD8+CD57+ T cells in acquired aplastic anemia. All patients picked for sequencing had shown, by flow cytometry, an expansion of CD8+CD57+ cells. The template for TCR beta VDJ and CDR3 sequence profiling was genomic DNA. TCRdb recomputed calls from the reads with MiXCR, one row per CDR3 protein. The table records more than 150,000 distinct CDR3 sequences, around half of them present only once. Input material: sorted CD4+, CD8+, or CD8+CD57+ T cells (not recorded which) from PBMCs. The receptors stem from a human donor with aplastic anemia.

This chain connects TRBV15 to TRBJ1-2, with 9 positions matching TRBD1. J was trimmed by 5 bases and V by 3 bases; bases with no gene match: 1. From germline, CDR1 is LNHNV and CDR2 YYDKDF (reference sequence). The CDR3 is 13 amino acids. This chain's CDR3 is CATSSGQGYGYTF. The CDR3 DNA reads TGTGCCACCAGCAGCGGACAGGGGTATGGCTACACCTTC.

The genes are TRBV10-3 and TRBJ2-1; D is tentatively TRBD1 or TRBD2 (5 bases each). The CDR3 length is 16 residues. V gave up 2 bases and J gave up 9 bases, with 20 bases separating them. CDR1 and CDR2 (germline): ENHRY, SYGVKD. The CDR3: CAISEQQVGVAGEQFF. CDR3 in DNA: TGTGCCATCAGTGAGCAACAGGTCGGGGTCGCAGGTGAGCAGTTCTTC.

The chain couples TRBV11-1 to TRBJ2-7, with D perhaps TRBD2 (6 bases). CDR1 SGHAT and CDR2 FQDESV come from the germline V gene (reference sequence). This CDR3 is built from 13 residues. The germline V and J ends were trimmed by 4 bases and 5 bases, with 12 bases remaining between them. CDR3: CASSWREINEQYF. For the CDR3, the DNA is TGTGCCAGCAGCTGGAGGGAGATCAACGAGCAGTACTTC.

The V and J genes are TRBV7-3 and TRBJ1-2; the match to TRBD1 covers 8 bases. Germline loops: CDR1 SGHTA, CDR2 FQGTGA. The V and J ends lost 0 bases and 8 bases, in that order; junction bases with no gene match: 5. CDR3 length equals 14 residues. CDR3 sequence: CASSLTGQGWGYTF. Written as DNA, the CDR3 is TGTGCCAGCAGCTTAACCGGACAGGGCTGGGGCTACACCTTC.

A note on this clonotype: The germline gene is not matched at one end of the junction; a read error may be the cause. The genes are TRBV25-1 and TRBJ1-2; D is uncertain. The CDR3 has 15 residues. Germline values: CDR1 MGHDK, CDR2 SYGVNS. CDR3 DNA sequence: TGTACCAGCAGTGAAGAAAAGGGCTCTAGCTATGGCTACACCTTC. Its protein product is CTSSEEKGSSYGYTF.

The chain links TRBV2 to TRBJ1-6, with 9 bases identical to TRBD1. The CDR3 extends over 15 amino acids. J was trimmed by 7 bases and V by 3 bases; bases with no gene match: 4. CDR1 and CDR2 (germline): SNHLY, FYNNEI. The CDR3 coding sequence is TGTGCCAGCAGTGAGGGGACAGGGCCGAATTCACCCCTCCACTTT. Residues: CASSEGTGPNSPLHF. The full variable domain, its missing parts supplied by reference TRBV2 and TRBJ1-6, is EPEVTQTPSHQVTQMGQEVILRCVPISNHLYFYWYRQILGQKVEFLVSFYNNEISEKSEIFDDQFSVERPDGSNFTLKIRSTKLEDSAMYFCASSEGTGPNSPLHFGNGTRLTVT.

The table lists this clonotype with many counts. CDR3: CASSEAGTRETQYF. The DNA for the CDR3 is TGTGCCAGCAGTGAAGCGGGGACCCGAGAGACCCAGTACTTC. J is TRBJ2-5 and V is TRBV6-1; D could derive from TRBD1 or TRBD2 (5 bases each). This CDR3 spans 14 amino acids. The germline V gene has CDR1 MNHNS and CDR2 SASEGT. The ends were cut back, 0 bases at V and 4 bases at J, with 9 bases in the middle.

V is TRBV2 and J is TRBJ2-7; the D gene is possibly TRBD2 (5 bases). The germline V gene has CDR1 SNHLY and CDR2 FYNNEI. The V gene lost 6 bases and the J gene lost 2 bases, with 17 bases spanning the gap. The CDR3 contains 15 residues. The CDR3 DNA is TGTGCCAGCAGCTTGTCCAGGAGGAACACCTACGAGCAGTACTTC. As protein: CASSLSRRNTYEQYF.

The chain joins TRBV10-3 to TRBJ2-7; D is uncertain. This CDR3 spans 12 amino acids. Germline V gene sequence: CDR1 ENHRY, CDR2 SYGVKD. V was shortened by 6 bases and J by 3 bases, with 9 bases between the two germline ends. The CDR3 nucleotides read TGTGCCATCAGCCTTGACGGCTACGAGCAGTACTTC. Translation gives CAISLDGYEQYF.

This clonotype has a count of ten or more. The chain has TRBV19 and TRBJ2-1, with 11 bases aligning to TRBD2. Losses at the gene ends were 4 bases for V and 3 bases for J; bases not matched to a gene: 5. The CDR3 contains 16 residues. From germline, CDR1 is LNHDA and CDR2 SQIVND (reference sequence). CDR3 sequence reads: CASSTFGTSGYNEQFF. The CDR3 DNA sequence: TGTGCCAGTAGTACATTTGGGACTAGCGGCTACAATGAGCAGTTCTTC.

The rearrangement joins TRBV7-2 to TRBJ2-3; D remains unclear. V lost 8 bases and J lost 3, with 9 bases in between. Germline CDR1 and CDR2: SGHTA and FQGNSA. This CDR3 comprises 12 residues. CDR3 nucleotide sequence: TGTGCCAGCGCCCTCGGAACAGATACGCAGTATTTT. As protein: CASALGTDTQYF.

This clonotype was found many times. This rearrangement joins TRBV7-3 to TRBJ2-5; either TRBD1 or TRBD2 may fit D (5 bases each). Trimming took 5 bases from V and 3 from J, leaving 13 bases between them. Germline CDR1 reads SGHTA; CDR2 reads FQGTGA. The CDR3 totals 14 residues. CDR3 sequence: CASSPIGAKETQYF. The CDR3 DNA reads as TGTGCCAGCAGCCCCATCGGGGCCAAAGAGACCCAGTACTTC.

The gene calls are TRBV10-1 and TRBJ2-7; D is possibly TRBD1 (6 bases). V was trimmed by 8 bases and J by 3 bases, leaving 17 bases between them. The length of the CDR3 is 14 residues. CDR1 and CDR2 (germline): WNHNN, SYGVQD (reference sequence). The CDR3 coding sequence is TGCGCCAGCCTCCGGGACACGGAAAACTACGAGCAGTACTTC. Protein product: CASLRDTENYEQYF.

This clonotype came up many times. The V call is TRBV6-1, the J call TRBJ1-1, with D unresolved. The germline V gene has CDR1 MNHNS and CDR2 SASEGT. V shed 8 bases and J shed 3 bases, with 13 bases lying between them. The CDR3 spans 13 residues. Here the CDR3 reads CASLDGRDTEAFF. The CDR3, as DNA: TGTGCCAGCTTAGACGGACGGGACACTGAAGCTTTCTTT.

The genes are TRBV29-1 and TRBJ2-7; 7 bases map to TRBD2. Germline V gene sequence: CDR1 SQVTM, CDR2 ANQGSEA. With V trimmed by 5 bases and J by 3 bases, 7 bases remained unmatched. The CDR3 spans 13 residues. Here the CDR3 DNA reads TGCAGCGTTCGGACCGGGAGGTGCTACGAGCAGTACTTC. Translated: CSVRTGRCYEQYF.